This T cell receptor beta chain was profiled in a study of T cells expressing NK-cell markers. Study at large: Seven sequenced donors out of eight were HCMV-seropositive, one seronegative. Study outcomes and limitations: Several donors likewise had their CD3+CD56-NKG2C+ fraction led by these clonotypes.

As to this clonotype: Its target is not known.

CDR1 and CDR2 from the germline V gene are SGHVS and FQNEAQ. This CDR3 comprises 14 residues. TCRdb re-called the 5' RACE reads and shows each CDR3 protein once, DNA omitted. The sample totals 350,000 to 450,000 distinct CDR3 sequences. Sequencing input: blood T cells: a sorted CD56 or NKG2C T cell subset, CD4+ or CD8+ T cells, or bulk PBMC T cells (not recorded which). This clonotype was obtained from a man aged 18-69 years in good health. The chain combines TRBV7-8 with TRBJ2-1; the D call of TRBD1 rests on TCRdb alone, since no DNA is present to check it. The CDR3 spells CASSLGDRVSEQFF. The variable domain in full, completed from reference TRBV7-8 and TRBJ2-1, reads GAGVSQSPRYKVAKRGQDVALRCDPISGHVSLFWYQQALGQGPEFLTYFQNEAQLDKSGLPSDRFFAERPEGSVSTLKIQRTQQEDSAVYLCASSLGDRVSEQFFGPGTRLTVL.